The present T cell receptor beta chain was sequenced within a study of T cells in Graves' hyperthyroidism and ophthalmopathy. Ten or more counts support this clonotype. What it binds is unknown. Absence of ophthalmopathy progression within 18 months defined stable Graves' hyperthyroidism. Patients were excluded for uncontrolled infection, other autoimmune disease, pregnancy or lactation. General study findings and limits: Most thyroid clonotypes expanded above 0.001 appeared in blood too.

RNA transcripts provided the source from which TCR beta CDR3 regions were amplified. When the TCR CDR3 underwent first-round RT-PCR, the HTBI primer set was used. MiXCR, applied by TCRdb to the multiplex PCR reads, yields one record per CDR3 protein. Among some 620,000 distinct CDR3 sequences, roughly 16% were seen once, and the ten largest hold around 4%. Per the germline V gene, CDR1 is MDHEN and CDR2 is SYDVKM. J was trimmed by 0 bases and V by 5 bases; bases with no gene match: 7. The CDR3 consists of 15 residues. The specimen was blood. The receptor was isolated from a woman aged 25-40 years with Graves' hyperthyroidism. The chain employs TRBV28 and TRBJ2-7; 7 bases map to TRBD2. This CDR3 reads CASSLSGIPSYEQYF. The CDR3 bases are TGTGCCAGCAGTCTGAGCGGGATACCCTCCTACGAGCAGTACTTC.